Reported below is one TCR beta chain. The sample comes from a study of blood T cell repertoires in COVID-19. Overall study context: COVID-19 samples collected from the United States, Italy and Spain covered acute and convalescent phases. From T cells, B-cell-depleted T cells, or PBMCs came the material, which was cDNA or gDNA.

The authors' processing: By means of reference gene primer amplification, nucleated cell counts were estimated. Some clones are missing from TCRdb's copy, which holds only in-frame ones; the method was immunoSEQ multiplex PCR. The V and J calls and clone size were taken over from that table, and D and trimming were inferred from the DNA. The table lists approximately 220,000 clones, 65% to 85% of them singletons. The material sequenced was peripheral blood. The TCR comes from a woman aged 25 to 45 who had recovered from COVID-19.

The CDR3 sequence: CASSSYGETQYF. The CDR3 DNA is TGTGCCAGCAGCTCTTACGGAGAGACCCAGTACTTC. The chain carries TRBV7-2 and TRBJ2-5, with no clear D. The CDR3 contains 12 residues. The V end was cut by 4 bases, the J end by 4 bases, with 7 bases between. Per the germline V gene, CDR1 is SGHTA and CDR2 is FQGNSA.